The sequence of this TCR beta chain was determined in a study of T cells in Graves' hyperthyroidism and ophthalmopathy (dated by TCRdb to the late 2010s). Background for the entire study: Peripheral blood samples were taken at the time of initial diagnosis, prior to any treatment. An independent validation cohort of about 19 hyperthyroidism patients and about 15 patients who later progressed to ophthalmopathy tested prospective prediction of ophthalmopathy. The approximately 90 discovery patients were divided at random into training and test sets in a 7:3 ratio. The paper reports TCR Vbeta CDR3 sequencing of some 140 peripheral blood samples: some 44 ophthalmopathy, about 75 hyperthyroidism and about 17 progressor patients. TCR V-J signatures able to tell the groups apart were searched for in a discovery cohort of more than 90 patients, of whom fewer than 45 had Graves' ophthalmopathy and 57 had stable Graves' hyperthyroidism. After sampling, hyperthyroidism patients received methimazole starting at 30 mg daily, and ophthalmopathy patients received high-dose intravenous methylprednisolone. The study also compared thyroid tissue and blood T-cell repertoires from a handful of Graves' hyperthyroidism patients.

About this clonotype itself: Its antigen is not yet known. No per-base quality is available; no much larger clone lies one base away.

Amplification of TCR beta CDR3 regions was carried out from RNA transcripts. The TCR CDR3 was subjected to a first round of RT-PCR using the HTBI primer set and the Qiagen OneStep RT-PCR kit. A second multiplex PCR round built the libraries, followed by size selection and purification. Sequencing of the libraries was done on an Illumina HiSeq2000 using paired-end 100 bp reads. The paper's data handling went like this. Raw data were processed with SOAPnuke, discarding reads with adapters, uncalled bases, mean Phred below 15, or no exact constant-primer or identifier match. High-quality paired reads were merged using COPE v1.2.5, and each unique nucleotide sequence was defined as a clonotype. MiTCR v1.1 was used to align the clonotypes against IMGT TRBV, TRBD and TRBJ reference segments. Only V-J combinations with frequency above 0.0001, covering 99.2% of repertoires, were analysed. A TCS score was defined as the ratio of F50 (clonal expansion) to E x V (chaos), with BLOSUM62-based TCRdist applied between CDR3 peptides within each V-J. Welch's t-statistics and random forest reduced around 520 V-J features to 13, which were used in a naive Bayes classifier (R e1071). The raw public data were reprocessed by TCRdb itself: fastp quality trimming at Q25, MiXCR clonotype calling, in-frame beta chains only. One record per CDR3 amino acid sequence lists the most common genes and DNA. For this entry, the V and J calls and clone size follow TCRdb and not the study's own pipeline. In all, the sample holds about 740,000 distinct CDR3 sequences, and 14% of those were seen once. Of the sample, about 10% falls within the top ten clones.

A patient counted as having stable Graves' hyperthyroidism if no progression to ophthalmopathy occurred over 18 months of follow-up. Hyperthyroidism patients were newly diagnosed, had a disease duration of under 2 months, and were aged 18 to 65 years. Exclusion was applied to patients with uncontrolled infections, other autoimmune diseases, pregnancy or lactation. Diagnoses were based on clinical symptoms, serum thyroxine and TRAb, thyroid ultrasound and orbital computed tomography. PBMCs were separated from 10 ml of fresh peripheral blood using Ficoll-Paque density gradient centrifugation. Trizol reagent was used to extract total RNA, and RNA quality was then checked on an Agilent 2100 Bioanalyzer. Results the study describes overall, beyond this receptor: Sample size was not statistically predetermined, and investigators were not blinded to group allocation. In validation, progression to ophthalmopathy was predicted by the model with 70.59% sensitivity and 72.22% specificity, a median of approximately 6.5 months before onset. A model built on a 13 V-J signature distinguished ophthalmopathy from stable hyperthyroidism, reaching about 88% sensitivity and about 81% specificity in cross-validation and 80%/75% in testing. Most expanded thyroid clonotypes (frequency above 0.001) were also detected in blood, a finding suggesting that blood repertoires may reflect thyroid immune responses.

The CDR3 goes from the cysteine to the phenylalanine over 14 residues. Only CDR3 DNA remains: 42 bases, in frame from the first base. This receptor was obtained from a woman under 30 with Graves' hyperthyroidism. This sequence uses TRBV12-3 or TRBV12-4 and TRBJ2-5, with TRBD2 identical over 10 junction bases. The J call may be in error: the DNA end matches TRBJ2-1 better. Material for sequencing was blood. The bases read TGTGCCAGCAGTCAGGGACTAGCGCGAGAGACCCAGTTCTTC. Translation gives CASSQGLARETQFF.